One sample yielded the 4 T cell receptor beta chains listed below, sequenced in a study of cytomegalovirus exposure and HLA in healthy donors. TCRdb's copy holds only in-frame clones and misses some; the assay was immunoSEQ multiplex PCR. The data show about 160,000 clones, approximately 88% seen once. Sequences were obtained from PBMCs. All receptors derive from a man aged 25-45 years in good health and CMV-seropositive.

The rearrangement links TRBV9 to TRBJ1-5, with D hard to call. The CDR3 covers 15 residues. The V end lost 3 bases, the J end lost 9 bases, and 19 bases lay between the germline ends. Germline CDR1 reads SGDLS; CDR2 reads YYNGEE. CDR3 region: CASSAIPEIRGPQHF. The CDR3 coding sequence is TGTGCCAGCAGCGCAATTCCCGAGATCCGTGGGCCCCAGCATTTT.

V is TRBV4-1 and J is TRBJ2-1, with D possibly TRBD2 on 6 matching bases. There are 17 residues in the CDR3. The germline V and J ends were trimmed by 4 bases and 9 bases, with 25 bases remaining between them. Per germline, CDR1 MGHRA and CDR2 YSYEKL. DNA of the CDR3: TGCGCCAGCAGCCGCCTAAGACCAGCGGGTTATTATGGTGAGCAGTTCTTC. Translation gives CASSRLRPAGYYGEQFF.

The chain links TRBV11-2 to TRBJ1-3; the match to TRBD1 covers 7 bases. CDR1 SGHAT and CDR2 FQNNGV come from the germline V gene. CDR3 size: 15 residues. Trimming cost V 8 bases and J 4 bases; bases outside gene matches: 11. CDR3 DNA sequence: TGTGCCAGCTTCCCCCCCAGGGGGACGGGAAACACCATATATTTT. It codes for CASFPPRGTGNTIYF.

V is TRBV9 and J is TRBJ1-2; TRBD1 matches at 7 bases. Germline-derived CDR1 and CDR2 are SGDLS and YYNGEE. The CDR3 is 17 residues long. J gave up 0 bases and V 4 bases, and 12 bases lay outside the gene matches. CDR3 nucleotides: TGTGCCAGCAGCCCACGGACAGGACTCACTCCTAACTATGGCTACACCTTC. Protein product: CASSPRTGLTPNYGYTF.